This T cell receptor (beta chain) was documented in a study of T-cell memory formation after mild COVID-19. MiXCR was run by TCRdb on the 5' RACE reads, yielding one entry per CDR3 protein. The sample has some 150,000 distinct CDR3 sequences, almost 25% seen once; the top ten hold roughly a quarter. This clonotype was seen a handful of times. The antigen remains undetermined. Study-level findings and limits: Clones contracting day 15 to 85 were balanced CD4/CD8; later expanders leaned CD4+. Nothing showed for sure that second-wave clones peaking on day 37 were SARS-CoV-2 specific. CD4+ contracting clones lay mainly in CM and EM, CD8+ ones in EMRA.

The CDR3 sequence is 15 residues long. Germline V lookup: CDR1 SEHNR, CDR2 FQNEAQ (reference sequence). V was clipped by 1 base and J by 2 bases, with 11 bases between them. The sequencing sample was made of PBMCs or a T cell subset sorted from them (not recorded which). This chain links TRBV7-9 with TRBJ1-2; a possible D gene is TRBD1 (5 bases). The clonotype comes from an adult woman who had mild COVID-19 (a few samples of this study predate the infection). Cell type and time point are not known. CDR3 nucleotides: TGTGCCAGCAGCTTAGTCGGGGGGGACAACTATGGCTACACCTTC. Residues: CASSLVGGDNYGYTF. Complete variable domain (other parts from reference TRBV7-9 and TRBJ1-2): DTGVSQNPRHKITKRGQNVTFRCDPISEHNRLYWYRQTLGQGPEFLTYFQNEAQLEKSRLLSDRFSAERPKGSFSTLEIQRTEQGDSAMYLCASSLVGGDNYGYTFGSGTRLTVV.